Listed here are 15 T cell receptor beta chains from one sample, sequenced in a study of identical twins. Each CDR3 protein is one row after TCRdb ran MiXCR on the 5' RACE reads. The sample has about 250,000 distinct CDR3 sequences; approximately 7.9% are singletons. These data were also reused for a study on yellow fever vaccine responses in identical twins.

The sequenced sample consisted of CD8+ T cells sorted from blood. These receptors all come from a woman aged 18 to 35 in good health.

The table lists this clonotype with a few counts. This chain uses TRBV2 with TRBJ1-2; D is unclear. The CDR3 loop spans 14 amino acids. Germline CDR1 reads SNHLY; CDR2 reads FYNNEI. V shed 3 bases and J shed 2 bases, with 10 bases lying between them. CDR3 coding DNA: TGTGCCAGCAGTGAGGAGGCCGTGAACTATGGCTACACCTTC. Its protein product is CASSEEAVNYGYTF.

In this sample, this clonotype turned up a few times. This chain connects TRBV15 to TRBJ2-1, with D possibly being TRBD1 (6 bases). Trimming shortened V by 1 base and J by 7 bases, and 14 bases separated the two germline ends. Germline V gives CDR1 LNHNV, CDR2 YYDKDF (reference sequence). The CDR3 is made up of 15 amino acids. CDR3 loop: CATSRARGQGNEQFF. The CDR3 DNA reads TGTGCCACCAGCAGAGCACGGGGTCAGGGGAATGAGCAGTTCTTC.

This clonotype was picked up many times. CDR3 region: CSVRDRDYGYTF. DNA of the CDR3: TGCAGTGTACGGGACAGGGACTATGGCTACACCTTC. This chain uses TRBV20-1 with TRBJ1-2; 9 nucleotides align to TRBD1. CDR1 and CDR2 (germline): DFQATT, SNEGSKA (reference sequence). The V and J ends lost 7 bases and 3 bases, in that order; junction bases with no gene match: 3. The CDR3 spans 12 residues.

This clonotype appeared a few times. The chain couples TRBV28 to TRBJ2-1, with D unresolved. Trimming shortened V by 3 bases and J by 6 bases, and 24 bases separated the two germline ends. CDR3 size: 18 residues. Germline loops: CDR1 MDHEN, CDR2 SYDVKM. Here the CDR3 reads CASSFPPTSGPSGNEQFF. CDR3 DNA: TGTGCCAGCAGTTTTCCGCCGACCTCTGGCCCATCGGGCAATGAGCAGTTCTTC.

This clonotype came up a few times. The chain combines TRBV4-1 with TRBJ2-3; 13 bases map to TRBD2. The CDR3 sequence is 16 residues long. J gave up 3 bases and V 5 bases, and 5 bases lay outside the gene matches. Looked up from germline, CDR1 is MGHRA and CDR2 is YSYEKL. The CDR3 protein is CASSNPTSGGTDTQYF. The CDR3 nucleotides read TGCGCCAGCAGCAACCCGACTAGCGGGGGGACAGATACGCAGTATTTT.

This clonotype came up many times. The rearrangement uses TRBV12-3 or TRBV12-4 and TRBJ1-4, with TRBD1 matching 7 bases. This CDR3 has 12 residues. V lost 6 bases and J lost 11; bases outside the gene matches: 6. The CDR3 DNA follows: TGTGCCAGCAGAGGAACAGGGGAGAAACTGTTTTTT. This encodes CASRGTGEKLFF.

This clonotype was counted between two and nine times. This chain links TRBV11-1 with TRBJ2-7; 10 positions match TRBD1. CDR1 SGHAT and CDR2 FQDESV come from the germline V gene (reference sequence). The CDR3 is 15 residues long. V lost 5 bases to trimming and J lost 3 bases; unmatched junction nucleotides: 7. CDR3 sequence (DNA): TGTGCCAGCAGCGCCTCCGGGACAGGGGACTACGAGCAGTACTTC. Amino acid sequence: CASSASGTGDYEQYF.

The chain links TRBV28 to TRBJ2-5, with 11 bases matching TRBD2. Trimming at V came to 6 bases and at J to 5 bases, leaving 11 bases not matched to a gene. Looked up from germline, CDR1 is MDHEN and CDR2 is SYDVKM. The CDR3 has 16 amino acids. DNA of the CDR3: TGTGCCAGCAGGGGACTAGCGGAGATAGGGTGGGAGACCCAGTACTTC. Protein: CASRGLAEIGWETQYF.

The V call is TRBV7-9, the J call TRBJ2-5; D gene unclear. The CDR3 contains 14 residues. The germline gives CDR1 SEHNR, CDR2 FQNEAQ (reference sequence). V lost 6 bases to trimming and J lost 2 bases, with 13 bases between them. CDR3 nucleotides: TGTGCCAGCAGATCCGACTTTTGGCAAGAGACCCAGTACTTC. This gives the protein CASRSDFWQETQYF.

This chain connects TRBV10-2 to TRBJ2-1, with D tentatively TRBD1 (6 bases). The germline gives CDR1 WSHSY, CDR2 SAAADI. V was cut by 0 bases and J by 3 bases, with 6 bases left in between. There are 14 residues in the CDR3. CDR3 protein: CASSESGGYNEQFF. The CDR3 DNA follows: TGCGCCAGCAGTGAGTCAGGGGGCTACAATGAGCAGTTCTTC.

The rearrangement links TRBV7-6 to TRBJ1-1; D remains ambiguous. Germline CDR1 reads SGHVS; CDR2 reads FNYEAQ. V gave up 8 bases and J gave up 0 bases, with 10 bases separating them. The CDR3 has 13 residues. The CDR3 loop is CASASRLNTEAFF. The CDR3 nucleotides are TGTGCCAGCGCATCCAGGTTGAACACTGAAGCTTTCTTT.

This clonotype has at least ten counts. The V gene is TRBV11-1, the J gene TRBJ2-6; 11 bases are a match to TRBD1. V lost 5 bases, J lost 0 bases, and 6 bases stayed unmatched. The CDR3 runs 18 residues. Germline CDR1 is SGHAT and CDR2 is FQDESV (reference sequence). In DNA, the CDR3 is TGTGCCAGCAGCCCTAGGGACAGGGGGGGCTCTGGGGCCAACGTCCTGACTTTC. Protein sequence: CASSPRDRGGSGANVLTF.

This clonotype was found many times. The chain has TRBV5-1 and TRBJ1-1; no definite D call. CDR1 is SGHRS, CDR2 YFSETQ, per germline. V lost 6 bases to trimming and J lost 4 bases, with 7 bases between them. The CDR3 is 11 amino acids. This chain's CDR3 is CASTNSTEAFF. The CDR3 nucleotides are TGCGCCAGCACTAACAGCACTGAAGCTTTCTTT.

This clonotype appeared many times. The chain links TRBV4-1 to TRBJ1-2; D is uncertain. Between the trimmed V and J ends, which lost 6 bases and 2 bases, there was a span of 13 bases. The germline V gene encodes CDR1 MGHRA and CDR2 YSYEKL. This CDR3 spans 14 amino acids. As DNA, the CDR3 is TGCGCCAGCAGAAATCTAAGAGGGAACTATGGCTACACCTTC. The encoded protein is CASRNLRGNYGYTF.

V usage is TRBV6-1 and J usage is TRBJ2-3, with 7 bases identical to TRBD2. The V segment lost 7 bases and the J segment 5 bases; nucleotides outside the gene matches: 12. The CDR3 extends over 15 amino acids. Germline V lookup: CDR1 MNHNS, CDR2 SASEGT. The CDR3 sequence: CASTNTLGGRDTQYF. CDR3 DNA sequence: TGTGCCAGCACCAATACCCTGGGCGGGAGAGATACGCAGTATTTT.